This TCR beta chain was captured in a study of OX40 agonist ivuxolimab in advanced cancers. At the level of the study: The dose of intravenous ivuxolimab that patients received every 2 weeks ranged from 0.01 to 10 mg/kg. The study enrolled dose-escalation patients with hepatocellular carcinoma, melanoma, renal cell or head and neck cancer. Study-level findings and limits: Mean expanded clone counts were higher in CD8+ than CD4+ T cells. At 0.1 to 3.0 mg/kg, clonal expansion of CD4+ and CD8+ blood T cells had occurred by week 6.

Sequencing was performed with immunoSEQ multiplex PCR; in TCRdb, only in-frame clones are kept and a portion is missing. The data hold over 85,000 clones, with about 80% observed a single time. Germline V gives CDR1 SGHDT, CDR2 YYEEEE. The CDR3 runs 14 residues. Trimming shortened V by 0 bases and J by 0 bases, and 7 bases separated the two germline ends. In the case of this clone: Its antigen is undetermined.

This sequence joins TRBV5-6 and TRBJ2-7; D remains ambiguous. This sample comprised CD4+ or CD8+ T cells sorted from blood, obtained in a trial of the OX40 agonist ivuxolimab. This TCR came from an adult with an advanced solid tumor such as melanoma, head and neck, liver or kidney cancer. CDR3 nucleotide sequence: TGTGCCAGCAGCTTGGGCCAGCCCTCCTACGAGCAGTACTTC. Translated: CASSLGQPSYEQYF.